This T cell receptor (beta chain) was documented in a study of cytomegalovirus exposure and HLA in healthy donors (dated by TCRdb to 2016 to 2017). Concerning the study at large: An earlier analysis of roughly 570 of the donors reported 250 to 300 Gb of sequence data and 95 million to 130 million unique TCR beta sequences obtained from around 190 million T cells. An early release that covered several hundred HLA-typed donors contained 300 to 350 gigabases of sequencing data and some 87 million unique TCR sequences. In a later genetic analysis, genome-wide SNP genotypes for about three fifths of the roughly 670 donors were used, and that subset was treated as a discovery cohort. A later analysis re-examined previously published TCR beta repertoires from over 500 donors and added high-resolution HLA genotyping to investigate patterns of TCR occurrence. Across some 400 genotyped donors of the cohort, an average of approximately 220,000 unique TCR beta nucleotide sequences per donor were sequenced, and roughly 20% of those sequences were non-productive. Both class I and class II loci were covered by HLA typing, at four-digit resolution. The study used immunosequencing to profile the T cell repertoires of 600 to 850 subjects and linked those repertoires to cytomegalovirus serostatus. The study was designed to test whether signatures of past pathogen exposure could be identified by cataloging public T cell receptors. Rather than using new phenotypic data, the later analysis identified candidate immune exposures from TCR beta sequences and from how often those sequences occurred across donors. Donor age, sex, ethnicity and CMV serostatus were compiled together with the repertoire data. The study combined high-throughput TCR immunosequencing, statistical association of individual TCRs with disease status, and machine learning to predict cytomegalovirus infection status. The number of donors typed differed by locus, with 629-630 for A, B, C, DRB1 and DQB1, 522 for DQA1, 600 to 610 for DPA1, and approximately 470 for DPB1. Of the 350 to 450 genotyped donors, 75% to 85% were placed in the genetic ancestry cluster associated with self-reported Caucasian donors. To decide whether each TCR beta V gene segment behaved as functional or pseudogenic, an earlier analysis of some 580 of the donors relied on high-throughput TCR beta sequencing. A separate validation cohort of 100 to 150 different subjects was used in addition to the 666-subject first cohort. All discovery cohort repertoires had been generated on a single sequencing platform. A few DR-DQ haplotypes were handled as single units for association and clustering because linkage in the cohort was strong. Broader findings and caveats from the paper: The study gave a list of 150 to 200 TCR beta chains associated with cytomegalovirus. A few of the identified cytomegalovirus-associated TCR beta chains were confirmed in vitro to be specific for cytomegalovirus antigens. Most TCR sequences were observed very rarely across donors, whereas some public TCRs were present in many individuals. The classifier was reported to diagnose cytomegalovirus status with high specificity and sensitivity in both the original cohort and the validation cohort. Only TCR beta chains were sequenced in this cohort, and the absence of alpha or paired-chain data limited detectable features. A further reported finding was that TCR beta sequences accurately predicted the HLA-A and HLA-B alleles for most subjects in the first cohort. An earlier analysis of around 540 of the donors showed that most TCR beta V segments appeared in productive rearrangements either about 87% or about 30% of the time, which broadly matched IMGT annotations. According to a later analysis, most CMV-associated TCR beta chains appeared to be HLA-restricted, and the HLA associations seemed to be driven largely by CMV exposure. A later analysis found that HLA-associated TCR beta chains were more clonally expanded and had lower generation probabilities than equally common non-associated chains. According to a later analysis, TCR association rates differed among HLA loci, with DRB1 alleles showing the most associated TCRs and HLA-C alleles showing the fewest. The sequencing pipeline was judged likely to have produced a cluster of highly shared sequence variants as a technical artifact. When HLA alleles, especially DR and DQ, strongly co-occurred, attributing TCR associations to individual alleles was difficult. An association between a missense DCLRE1C variant and V-gene and J-gene trimming of TCR beta chains was found in a later genetic analysis and replicated in an independent cohort. Presence/absence analyses assumed roughly uniform sequencing depth across donors, an assumption that may not hold. Because HLA typing was unavailable for some donors at each locus, only the typed subset was used in association tests. Correlated functional status among segregating V segments might be attributable to linkage disequilibrium, but an unknown experimental factor could not be ruled out. Immune exposure information for the cohort was limited to CMV serostatus. According to the authors, the approach could potentially be generalized to other disease states and immunological phenotypes. The 87-base-pair reads could not distinguish some IMGT-functional V segments, including TRBV6-2 and TRBV6-3, so those segments were excluded. According to a later genetic analysis, donors in an Asian-associated ancestry cluster had fewer N-insertions in productive TCRs than the approximately 700-donor mean. In a later analysis, around 17,000 TCR beta sequences were associated with specific HLA alleles at a false discovery rate of 0.05. Several of the top co-occurrence clusters appeared to be linked to parvovirus B19, influenza, CMV and Epstein-Barr virus, according to a later analysis. Because counts were too low, 15 to 20 rarely observed V segments, including chromosome 9 orphons, were left out of the earlier analysis of a few hundred of the donors.

CDR1 MNHNS and CDR2 SASEGT are derived from the germline V gene. Including cysteine and phenylalanine, the CDR3 has 13 amino acids. Just the 39-base CDR3 DNA is kept, in frame starting at base 1. V is clipped by 9 bases and J by 6 bases, and the sequence between their germline boundaries is 16 bases long. The cohort was made up of several hundred healthy bone marrow donors. At the time of sampling, all cohort members were nominally healthy, though unrecorded immune exposures were likely present. The donor tested CMV seronegative, placing the donor among the 300 to 450 seronegative members of the cohort. A peripheral blood sample was provided by each donor, and peripheral blood mononuclear cells were used for TCR beta sequencing. The Qiagen DNeasy Blood Extraction Kit was used to extract genomic DNA from the blood cell samples. This clone was seen more than once but under ten times. What this receptor recognizes is not known. The record has no base qualities; no much larger clone is one base away.

The protocol used for the library was the immunoSEQ multiplex PCR assay. The multiplex PCR relied on a mix of 60 forward primers for TCR Vbeta segments and 13 reverse primers for TCR Jbeta segments. A multiplex PCR assay on genomic DNA amplified the CDR3 region of rearranged TCR beta genes. The amplified TCR beta libraries were sequenced on the Illumina HiSeq System as 87-base-pair reads. The study's own analysis went as follows. Across the 670 or so repertoires, a later analysis counted 60 million to 90 million unique TCR beta chains, approximately 10 million of which were shared by at least two donors. Raw reads were error-corrected and collapsed into unique sequences by a nearest-neighbor algorithm in which closely related sequences were merged to remove PCR and sequencing errors. V, D and J gene segments were assigned by aligning CDR3 sequences to IMGT reference sequences. Each retained sequence needed at least a six-nucleotide match to both a V gene segment and a J gene segment. A rearrangement counted as productive if the CDR3 had no stop codons and remained in frame with V and J, and every other rearrangement counted as non-productive. CDR3 was defined according to IMGT convention as the region running from the second conserved V-encoded cysteine to the conserved J-encoded phenylalanine. The earlier analysis of fewer than 750 of the donors excluded sequences that lacked an unambiguous match to a single V gene segment. In an earlier analysis of approximately 610 of the donors, V segments were called functional above 56.7% productive rearrangements and were called segregating when the between-donor standard deviation exceeded 5%. A statistical classification framework was developed to diagnose cytomegalovirus status using the catalog of TCR beta chain sequences. In a later analysis, V and J genes were assigned by comparing TCR nucleotide sequences against IMGT/GENE-DB human TR gene sequences. A later analysis assigned CDR3 sequences and most-parsimonious VDJ recombination scenarios with the TCRdist pipeline. A later analysis defined each TCR beta chain by its CDR3 amino acid sequence plus V-gene family, and excluded reads lacking a unique V-gene family. To address suspected cross-contamination and a sequencing artifact, a later analysis removed 592 highly shared, low-generation-probability nucleotide sequences. In a later analysis, a clonal expansion index for each public chain was calculated from normalized within-repertoire ranks of inferred template counts. Generation probabilities in a later analysis came from a VDJ recombination model fitted to out-of-frame rearrangements, and those results were checked against IGoR. In a later analysis, TCR-TCR, TCR-HLA and TCR-CMV co-occurrence was scored with hypergeometric tests, and a repertoire-size bias correction was applied to TCR pairs. To estimate false discovery rates, a later analysis permuted the HLA or CMV assignments 20 times. A later analysis grouped co-occurring TCRs with DBSCAN, adding TCRdist sequence similarity when clustering within HLA-allele-positive subsets. For co-occurrence clustering, repertoires with fewer than 30,000 or more than 120,000 public chains were excluded, along with roughly 5 repertoires with anomalous nucleotide sharing. The table was pulled from immuneACCESS by TCRdb, which kept in-frame rearrangements only. Such tables lose some clones; where checked, under half of the loss comes from unresolved V genes, and the rest has no known cause. The V and J calls and clone size were taken over from that table, and D and trimming were inferred from the DNA. For this sample there are roughly 100,000 clones; around 78% appear just once. Of the sample, roughly 2.6% falls within the top ten clones.

The sequencing sample was made of PBMCs. This TCR was recovered from a man aged 40-50 years in good health and CMV-seronegative. In this chain, TRBV6-1 is recombined with TRBJ2-3; TRBD1 is possibly the D segment (6 matching bases). The CDR3 sequence is CASEDSVWDTQYF. The sequenced DNA: TGTGCCAGTGAGGACAGTGTCTGGGATACGCAGTATTTT.